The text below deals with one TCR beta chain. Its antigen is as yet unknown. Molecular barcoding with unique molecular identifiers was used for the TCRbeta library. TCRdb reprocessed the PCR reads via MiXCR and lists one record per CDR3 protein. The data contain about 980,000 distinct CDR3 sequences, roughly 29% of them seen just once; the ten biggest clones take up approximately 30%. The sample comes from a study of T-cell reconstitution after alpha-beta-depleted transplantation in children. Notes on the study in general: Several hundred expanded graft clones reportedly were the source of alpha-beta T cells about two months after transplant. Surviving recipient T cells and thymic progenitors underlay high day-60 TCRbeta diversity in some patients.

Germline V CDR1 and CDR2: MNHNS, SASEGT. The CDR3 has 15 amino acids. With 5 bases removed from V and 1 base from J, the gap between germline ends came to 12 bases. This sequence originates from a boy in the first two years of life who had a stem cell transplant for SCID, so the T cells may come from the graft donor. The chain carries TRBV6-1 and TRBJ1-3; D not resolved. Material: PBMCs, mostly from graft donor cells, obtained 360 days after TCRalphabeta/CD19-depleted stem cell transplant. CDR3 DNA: TGTGCCAGCAGTCCCCCCCCGGGGTCTGGAAACACCATATATTTT. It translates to CASSPPPGSGNTIYF.